These T cell receptor beta chains were read from a single sample in a study of cytomegalovirus exposure and HLA in healthy donors. Only in-frame clones appear in the TCRdb table, and some are missing; sequencing was by immunoSEQ multiplex PCR. The sample yields about 250,000 clones, under 90% seen once. Sequencing was done on a sample of PBMCs. The receptors were sampled from a girl aged 2 to 9 in good health and CMV-seronegative. Both conserved end residues are part of each CDR3. The D gene is left open where the match is weak. Size tells how often a clone was seen (once, few, many) or the class of an expanded clone, and some rows leave it out.

d_gene | abundance | j_gene | v_gene | CDR3nt | CDR3aa
NA | NA | TRBJ1-5 | TRBV4-2 | TGTGCCAGCAGCCAAAATGGACAGCCTAATCAGCCCCAGCATTTT | CASSQNGQPNQPQHF
TRBD2 | NA | TRBJ2-3 | TRBV29-1 | TGCAGCGTTCTAGCGGGAGACACCCTTGCGCAGTATTTT | CSVLAGDTLAQYF
NA | NA | TRBJ1-6 | TRBV25-1 | TGTGCCAGCAGTGAATATGTGGGGAGCTCCTATAATTCACCCCTCCACTTT | CASSEYVGSSYNSPLHF
NA | once | TRBJ2-3 | TRBV28 | TGTGCCAGCAGTTTATTTCTTTTGGAGGACTATCCAGATACGCAGTATTTT | CASSLFLLEDYPDTQYF
NA | once | TRBJ1-4 | TRBV5-1 | TGCGCCAGCAGCTTAAGAGGAGGGATCGAAGAAAAACTGTTTTTT | CASSLRGGIEEKLFF
NA | NA | TRBJ2-5 | TRBV25-1 | TGTGCCAGCAGTGTTTGGTCGGGGCAAGAGACCCAGTACTTC | CASSVWSGQETQYF
NA | NA | TRBJ1-1 | TRBV6-6 | TGTGCCAGCAGTTACGATGGTGGGCACATGAACACTGAAGCTTTCTTT | CASSYDGGHMNTEAFF
TRBD2 | NA | TRBJ2-1 | TRBV7-8 | TGTGCCAGCAGCACCGTTAGCGGGAGGGCCGACAATGAGCAGTTCTTC | CASSTVSGRADNEQFF
NA | NA | TRBJ2-7 | TRBV18 | TGTGCCAGCTCACCACCGGGAGGTATAAGACCCCACTACGAGCAGTACTTC | CASSPPGGIRPHYEQYF
NA | NA | TRBJ2-7 | TRBV28 | TGTGCCAGCAGTTTGGGCAGGGTAAATCCCTACGAGCAGTACTTC | CASSLGRVNPYEQYF
NA | NA | TRBJ1-3 | TRBV28 | TGTGCCAGCAGTTTATTTTCTCGTGGAAACACCATATATTTT | CASSLFSRGNTIYF
TRBD2 | few | TRBJ2-1 | TRBV15 | TGTGCCACCAGCAGAGATTTATCGACTAGCGGCTATGAGCAGTTCTTC | CATSRDLSTSGYEQFF
NA | NA | TRBJ1-2 | TRBV28 | TGTGCCAGCAACAACCCGGGTGCGATTCCTTACTATGGCTACACCTTC | CASNNPGAIPYYGYTF
NA | NA | TRBJ1-3 | TRBV11-3 | TGTGCCAGCAGCTTAGGGGCAGGAAACACCATATATTTT | CASSLGAGNTIYF
TRBD1 | NA | TRBJ1-1 | TRBV5-1 | TGCGCCAGCAGCTTGACAGGGGGCTTTTTCGGAAACACTGAAGCTTTCTTT | CASSLTGGFFGNTEAFF
NA | NA | TRBJ1-5 | TRBV19 | TGTGCCAGTAGTATAGATCCCGACAGTCTACGGCCCCAGCATTTT | CASSIDPDSLRPQHF
NA | NA | TRBJ1-5 | TRBV4-1 | TGCGCCAGCAGCCAAGAAGGTGCAGGGTCCAATCAGCCCCAGCATTTT | CASSQEGAGSNQPQHF
NA | NA | TRBJ2-3 | TRBV7-3 | TGTGCCAGCAGCCTAGTAACCGGGAGCACAGATACGCAGTATTTT | CASSLVTGSTDTQYF
NA | NA | TRBJ2-1 | TRBV6-1 | TGTGCCAGCAGAAGAGGGTCGAGCTCCTACAATGAGCAGTTCTTC | CASRRGSSSYNEQFF
NA | NA | TRBJ1-2 | TRBV29-1 | TGCAGCGTTGAAGACAGGTCTCGTGGCTACACCTTC | CSVEDRSRGYTF
NA | NA | TRBJ1-1 | TRBV6-1 | TGTGCCAGCAGTGCCCCCTATAGGGGTCTGAACACTGAAGCTTTCTTT | CASSAPYRGLNTEAFF
NA | NA | TRBJ1-3 | TRBV2 | TGTGCCAGCAGTAGAATACAGGGCTCAGGAAACACCATATATTTT | CASSRIQGSGNTIYF
TRBD1 | NA | TRBJ2-5 | TRBV18 | TGTGCCAGCTCATGGACAGGGGGTACACAAGAGACCCAGTACTTC | CASSWTGGTQETQYF
NA | NA | TRBJ1-2 | TRBV5-8 | TGTGCCAGCAGCTTGGTGGCAGTCTATGGCTACACCTTC | CASSLVAVYGYTF
NA | NA | TRBJ1-2 | TRBV7-9 | TGTGCCAGCAGCCCGGGTCCCCAAAGACGGCCCGATTATGGCTACACCTTC | CASSPGPQRRPDYGYTF
TRBD1 | NA | TRBJ2-3 | TRBV11-2 | TGTGCCAGCAGCTCTTGGACAGGGTTAGGCACAGATACGCAGTATTTT | CASSSWTGLGTDTQYF
NA | NA | TRBJ2-1 | TRBV29-1 | TGCAGCGGCGGAATCCCGAGTACTTCCTACAATGAGCAGTTCTTC | CSGGIPSTSYNEQFF
TRBD1 | NA | TRBJ1-3 | TRBV28 | TGTGCCAGCAGTTCCTTGACAGGGACGCCTGGAAACACCATATATTTT | CASSSLTGTPGNTIYF
NA | once | TRBJ1-2 | TRBV28 | TGTGCCACCACTACAGGGAGTTATGGCTACACCTTC | CATTTGSYGYTF
NA | NA | TRBJ1-5 | TRBV11-2 | TGTGCCAGCAGCCCCAAGTCACGGGGTTACAGTCAGCCCCAGCATTTT | CASSPKSRGYSQPQHF
NA | NA | TRBJ2-5 | TRBV30 | TGTGCCTGGCAAAAGCGGAGCCGGGAGACCCAGTACTTC | CAWQKRSRETQYF
NA | NA | TRBJ1-1 | TRBV19 | TGTGCCAGTAGTCGAATCGGGACATCGAACACTGAAGCTTTCTTT | CASSRIGTSNTEAFF
TRBD2 | few | TRBJ2-1 | TRBV5-4 | TGTGCCAGCAGCTCGACCCGAACGGGAGGAAGCAATGAGCAGTTCTTC | CASSSTRTGGSNEQFF
TRBD2 | NA | TRBJ2-1 | TRBV28 | TGTGCCAGCAGTTCCCCCCCCACTAGCGGCCACAATGAGCAGTTCTTC | CASSSPPTSGHNEQFF
NA | NA | TRBJ2-7 | TRBV7-6 | TGTGCCAGCAGCCCAAGGCTAGTGAGCTCCTACGAGCAGTACTTC | CASSPRLVSSYEQYF
NA | NA | TRBJ2-3 | TRBV6-5 | TGTGCCAGCAGTTATGGGGGCAACACAGATACGCAGTATTTT | CASSYGGNTDTQYF
NA | NA | TRBJ2-1 | TRBV7-6 | TGTGCCAGCAGCTTAGCGTCCGCTAGCGCCTCCTACAATGAGCAGTTCTTC | CASSLASASASYNEQFF
TRBD1 | NA | TRBJ2-7 | TRBV29-1 | TGCAGCGTTCGAGGGGCACAGGGGGGTTCCTCCTACGAGCAGTACTTC | CSVRGAQGGSSYEQYF
NA | NA | TRBJ2-1 | TRBV6-1 | TGTGCCAGCAGTGAAGTGGAGGATGAGCAGTTCTTC | CASSEVEDEQFF
NA | NA | TRBJ2-5 | TRBV18 | TGTGCCAGCTCACCATATCTTAAGCTCGAAAGTGAGACCCAGTACTTC | CASSPYLKLESETQYF
NA | NA | TRBJ1-2 | TRBV6-1 | TGTGCCAGCAGTGATGGGGGCCCCGTGAGTTATGGCTACACCTTC | CASSDGGPVSYGYTF
TRBD2 | NA | TRBJ2-4 | TRBV14 | TGTGCCAGCAGCCTCGATCTAGCGGGGTCGCCAAAGTACTTC | CASSLDLAGSPKYF
NA | NA | TRBJ2-7 | TRBV7-8 | TGTGCCAGCAGCTTGATTATGGCGGGGCCCTACGAGCAGTACTTC | CASSLIMAGPYEQYF
TRBD2 | NA | TRBJ2-7 | TRBV2 | TGTGCCAGCAGCAGATGGCGGGGGGTCTCCGAGCAGTACTTC | CASSRWRGVSEQYF
NA | NA | TRBJ2-4 | TRBV7-6 | TGTGCCAGCAGCGAGTACGGGGGTGGCCAAAACATTCAGTACTTC | CASSEYGGGQNIQYF
TRBD1 | NA | TRBJ1-2 | TRBV7-9 | TGTGCCAGCAGCTTAGGTTTGGTGACAGGGGATGGCTACACCTTC | CASSLGLVTGDGYTF
NA | NA | TRBJ2-7 | TRBV21-1 | TGTGCCACCCACAGGGGAAGCTCCTACGAGCAGTACTTC | CATHRGSSYEQYF
TRBD2 | NA | TRBJ2-5 | TRBV7-9 | TGTGCCAGCCGGCTAGCGGGAGGGGGGTTGTACTTC | CASRLAGGGLYF
NA | few | TRBJ2-1 | TRBV28 | TGTGCCAGCAGCCCCGGGGAACGCTCCTACAATGAGCAGTTCTTC | CASSPGERSYNEQFF
TRBD2 | NA | TRBJ2-2 | TRBV5-1 | TGCGCCAGCAGCCCCGGACTAGCGGGGAACACCGGGGAGCTGTTTTTT | CASSPGLAGNTGELFF
TRBD1 | NA | TRBJ1-1 | TRBV6-1 | TGTGCCAGCAGGGGGACAGGGCCCTTCACACTTGAAGCTTTCTTT | CASRGTGPFTLEAFF
TRBD2 | NA | TRBJ2-7 | TRBV7-2 | TGTGCCAGCAGTGCTCCGGGACTAGCGGGAGGAATTAATGAGCAGTACTTC | CASSAPGLAGGINEQYF
NA | NA | TRBJ2-1 | TRBV9 | TGTGCCAGCAGCGTCGACCGGGTCGTTCCTGACAATGAGCAGTTCTTC | CASSVDRVVPDNEQFF
NA | NA | TRBJ1-1 | TRBV5-1 | TGCGCCAGCAGGGGGGCGGGTTTGCACACTGAAGCTTTCTTT | CASRGAGLHTEAFF
TRBD1 | NA | TRBJ1-1 | TRBV6-5 | TGTGCCAGCAGTTACTCGACCTCAGGGGGCTACGAAGCTTTCTTT | CASSYSTSGGYEAFF
NA | NA | TRBJ1-1 | TRBV5-5 | TGTGCCAGCAGCCGCCGGGGCGCGGGGGACACTGAAGCTTTCTTT | CASSRRGAGDTEAFF
TRBD2 | NA | TRBJ2-2 | TRBV10-3 | TGTGCCATTAGCGGGGGACGGAACTCGAACACCGGGGAGCTGTTTTTT | CAISGGRNSNTGELFF
TRBD2 | NA | TRBJ2-1 | TRBV6-5 | TGTGCCAGCAGTTACATGGGGGGGGGATTCAATGAGCAGTTCTTC | CASSYMGGGFNEQFF
TRBD1 | NA | TRBJ1-2 | TRBV19 | TGTGCCCGCGCCGTTCGACAGGGCAAATTAAGACACTATGGCTACACCTTC | CARAVRQGKLRHYGYTF
NA | NA | TRBJ1-4 | TRBV12-5 | TGTGCTAGTGGTTTGGTACTTCCCAGGGGCGAGCAAAAACTGTTTTTT | CASGLVLPRGEQKLFF